The 2 T cell receptor beta chains given below trace back to one sample, sequenced in a study of T cells in Graves' hyperthyroidism and ophthalmopathy. The TCR beta CDR3 regions underwent amplification using RNA transcripts as the source. HTBI primers were the set used in a first-round RT-PCR of the TCR CDR3. TCRdb used MiXCR to reprocess the multiplex PCR reads, holding one entry per CDR3 protein. The sample lists 300,000 to 400,000 distinct CDR3 sequences; about 21% were seen once. The material sequenced was blood. The receptors were sampled from a woman aged 50 to 65 with Graves' hyperthyroidism.

This clonotype was picked up a small number of times. The rearrangement uses TRBV5-1 and TRBJ2-7, with 7 positions matching TRBD1. This CDR3 region has 13 residues. The junction had 4 bases not matched to a gene; V was cut back by 3 bases and J by 4 bases. Germline V CDR1 and CDR2: SGHRS, YFSETQ. The CDR3 protein is CASSWTGWYEQYF. The CDR3 coding sequence is TGCGCCAGCAGCTGGACAGGTTGGTACGAGCAGTACTTC.

The V gene is TRBV20-1, the J gene TRBJ2-2; 8 bases align to TRBD2. CDR3 length: 15 residues. In germline, CDR1 is DFQATT, CDR2 SNEGSKA (reference sequence). Germline trimming cut 1 base from V and 3 bases from J; bases unmatched to any gene: 4. This CDR3 reads CSARAAGGYTGELFF. The CDR3 DNA sequence: TGCAGTGCTAGAGCGGCGGGAGGATACACCGGGGAGCTGTTTTTT.